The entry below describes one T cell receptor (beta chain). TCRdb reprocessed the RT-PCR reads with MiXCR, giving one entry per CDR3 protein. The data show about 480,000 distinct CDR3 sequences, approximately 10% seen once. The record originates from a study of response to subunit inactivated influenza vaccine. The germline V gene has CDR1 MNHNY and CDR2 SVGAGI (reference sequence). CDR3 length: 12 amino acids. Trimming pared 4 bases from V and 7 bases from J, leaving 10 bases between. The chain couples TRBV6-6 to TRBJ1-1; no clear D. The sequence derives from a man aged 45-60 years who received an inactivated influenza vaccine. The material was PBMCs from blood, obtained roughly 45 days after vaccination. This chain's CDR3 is CASSLQKGEAFF. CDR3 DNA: TGTGCCAGCAGTTTACAGAAAGGTGAAGCTTTCTTT.